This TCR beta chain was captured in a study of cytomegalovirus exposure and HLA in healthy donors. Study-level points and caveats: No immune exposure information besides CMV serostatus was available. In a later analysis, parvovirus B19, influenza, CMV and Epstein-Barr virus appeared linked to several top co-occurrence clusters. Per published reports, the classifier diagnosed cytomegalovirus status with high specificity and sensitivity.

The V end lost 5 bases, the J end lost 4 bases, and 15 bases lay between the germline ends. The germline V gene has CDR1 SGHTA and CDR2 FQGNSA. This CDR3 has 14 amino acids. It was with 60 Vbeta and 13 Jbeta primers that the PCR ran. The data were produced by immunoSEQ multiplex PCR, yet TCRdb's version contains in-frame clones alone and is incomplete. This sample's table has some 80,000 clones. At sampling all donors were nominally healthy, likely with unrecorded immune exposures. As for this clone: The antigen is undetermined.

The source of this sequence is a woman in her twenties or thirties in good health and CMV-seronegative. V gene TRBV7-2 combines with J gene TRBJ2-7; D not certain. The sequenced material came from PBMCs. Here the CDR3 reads CASSHHPDSYEQYF. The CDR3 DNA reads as TGTGCCAGCAGCCACCACCCAGACTCTTACGAGCAGTACTTC.